Included here is one T cell receptor (beta chain) sequence, with context. What it recognizes is unknown. Each CDR3 protein is one row after TCRdb ran MiXCR on the reads. Of approximately 700,000 distinct CDR3 sequences listed, roughly a third were seen once; the top ten hold 2.8%. The entry originates in a study of T cell repertoires in cytomegalovirus infection. The wider study: Evidence of both CMV infection and a matching HLA type came from public TCR beta signatures.

Germline CDR1 reads SGHAT; CDR2 reads FQNNGV. The V end was cut by 1 base, the J end by 4 bases, with 13 bases between. This CDR3 has 15 amino acids. Study outcomes and limitations: The study found HLA-C-restricted CMV-specific TCR beta clonotypes dominating the ex vivo response. Individuals carrying CMV plus the relevant HLA were identified by cumulative frequency of public TCR beta families.

This TCR was recovered from a human donor in good health (CMV status not recorded). Some clones in this sample may be carry-over from other donors' samples. Sample: PBMCs. This chain uses TRBV11-2 with TRBJ1-2; D is perhaps TRBD1 (5 bases). CDR3 in amino acids: CASSLAGVLSYGYTF. The CDR3, as DNA: TGTGCCAGCAGCTTAGCGGGGGTCTTAAGCTATGGCTACACCTTC.